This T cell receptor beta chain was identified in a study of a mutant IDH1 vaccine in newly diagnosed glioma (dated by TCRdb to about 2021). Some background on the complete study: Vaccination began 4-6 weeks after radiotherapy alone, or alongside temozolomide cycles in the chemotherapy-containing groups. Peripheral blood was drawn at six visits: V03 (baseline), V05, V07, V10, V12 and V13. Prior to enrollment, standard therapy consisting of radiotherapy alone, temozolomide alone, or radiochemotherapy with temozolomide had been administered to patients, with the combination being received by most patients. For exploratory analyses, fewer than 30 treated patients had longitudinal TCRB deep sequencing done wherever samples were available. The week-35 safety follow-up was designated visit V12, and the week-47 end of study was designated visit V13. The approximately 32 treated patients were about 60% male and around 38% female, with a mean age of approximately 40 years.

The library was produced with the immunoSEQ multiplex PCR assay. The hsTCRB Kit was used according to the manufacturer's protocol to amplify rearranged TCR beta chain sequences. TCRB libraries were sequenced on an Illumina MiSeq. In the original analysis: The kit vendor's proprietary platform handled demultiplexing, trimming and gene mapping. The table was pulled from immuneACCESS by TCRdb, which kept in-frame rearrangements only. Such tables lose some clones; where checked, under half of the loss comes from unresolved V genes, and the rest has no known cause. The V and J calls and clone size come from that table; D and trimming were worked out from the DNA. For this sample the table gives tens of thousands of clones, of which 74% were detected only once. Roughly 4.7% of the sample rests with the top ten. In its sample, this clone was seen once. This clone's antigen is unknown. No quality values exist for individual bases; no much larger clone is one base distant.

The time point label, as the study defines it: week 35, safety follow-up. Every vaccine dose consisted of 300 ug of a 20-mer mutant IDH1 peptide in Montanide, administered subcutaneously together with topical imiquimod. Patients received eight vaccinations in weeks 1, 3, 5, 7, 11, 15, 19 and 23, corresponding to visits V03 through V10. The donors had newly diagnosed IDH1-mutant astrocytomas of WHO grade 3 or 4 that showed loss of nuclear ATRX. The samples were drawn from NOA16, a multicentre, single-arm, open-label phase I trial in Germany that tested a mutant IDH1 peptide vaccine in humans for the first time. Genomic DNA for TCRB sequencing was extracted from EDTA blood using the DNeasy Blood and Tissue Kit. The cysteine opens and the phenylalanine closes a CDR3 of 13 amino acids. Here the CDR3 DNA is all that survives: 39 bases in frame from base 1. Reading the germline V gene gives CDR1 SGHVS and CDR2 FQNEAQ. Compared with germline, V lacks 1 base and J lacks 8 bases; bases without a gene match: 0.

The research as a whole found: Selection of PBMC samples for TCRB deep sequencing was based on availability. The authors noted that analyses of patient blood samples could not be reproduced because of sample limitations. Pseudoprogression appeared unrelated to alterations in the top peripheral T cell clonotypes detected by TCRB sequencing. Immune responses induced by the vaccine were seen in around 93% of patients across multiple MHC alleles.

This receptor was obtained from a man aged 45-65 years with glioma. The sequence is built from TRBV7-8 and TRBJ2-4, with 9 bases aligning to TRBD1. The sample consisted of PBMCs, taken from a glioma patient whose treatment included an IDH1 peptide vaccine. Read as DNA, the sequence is TGTGCCAGCAGCTTAGGGACAGGGGACATTCAGTACTTC. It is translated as CASSLGTGDIQYF.